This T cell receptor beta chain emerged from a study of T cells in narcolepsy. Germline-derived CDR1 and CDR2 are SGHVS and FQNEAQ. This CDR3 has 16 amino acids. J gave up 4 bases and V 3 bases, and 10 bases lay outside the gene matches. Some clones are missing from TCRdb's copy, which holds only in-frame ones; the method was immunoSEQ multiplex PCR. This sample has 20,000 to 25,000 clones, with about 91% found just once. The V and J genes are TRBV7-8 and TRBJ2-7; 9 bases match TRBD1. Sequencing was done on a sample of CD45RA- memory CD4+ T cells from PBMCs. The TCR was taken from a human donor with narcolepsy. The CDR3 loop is CASSLPSTGQGYEQYF. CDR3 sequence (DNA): TGTGCCAGCAGCTTGCCCTCCACCGGACAGGGGTACGAGCAGTACTTC.